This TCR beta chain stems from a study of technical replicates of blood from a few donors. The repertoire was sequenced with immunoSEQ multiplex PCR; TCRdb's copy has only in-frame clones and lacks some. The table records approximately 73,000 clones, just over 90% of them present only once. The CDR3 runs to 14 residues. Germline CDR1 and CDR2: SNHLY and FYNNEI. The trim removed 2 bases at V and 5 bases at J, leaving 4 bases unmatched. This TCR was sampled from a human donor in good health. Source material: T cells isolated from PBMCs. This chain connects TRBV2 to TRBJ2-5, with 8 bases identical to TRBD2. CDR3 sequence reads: CASSERTSRETQYF. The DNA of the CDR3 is TGTGCCAGCAGTGAAAGGACTAGCCGGGAGACCCAGTACTTC.